The clone carrying this TCR beta chain was detected only a few times. Its antigen is unidentified. This sample is part of a study of T-cell memory formation after mild COVID-19. Study in general: In these data, TCR clusters were largely donor specific.

Sample barcodes and UMIs were carried by the TCR alpha and TCR beta cDNA libraries that 5'RACE generated with constant-segment primers. TCRdb ran MiXCR on the 5' RACE reads and lists one entry per CDR3 protein. This table has about 320,000 distinct CDR3 sequences, roughly an eighth appearing once. Germline trimming cut 5 bases from V and 3 bases from J; bases unmatched to any gene: 9. This CDR3 contains 16 residues. CDR1 is DFQATT and CDR2 is SNEGSKA in the germline V gene (reference sequence). Study-level points and caveats: Balance between CD4 and CD8 was seen in clones contracting day 15 to 85, and a CD4+ lean was seen in later expanders. CD4+ contracting clones were found mainly in CM and EM, and CD8+ ones in EMRA.

V usage is TRBV20-1 and J usage is TRBJ2-3; 12 nucleotides match TRBD2. This TCR derives from a man between 18 and 35 years old who had mild COVID-19 (a few samples of this study predate the infection). Cell type and time point are not known. Sample: PBMCs or a T cell subset sorted from them (not recorded which). The CDR3 reads CSAPDTSGGRTDTQYF. CDR3 DNA: TGCAGTGCTCCAGACACTAGCGGGGGGAGAACAGATACGCAGTATTTT.